The next 26 T cell receptor beta chains were all read from a single sample in a study of cytomegalovirus exposure and HLA in healthy donors. Use of 60 Vbeta and 13 Jbeta primers characterized the PCR. The repertoire was sequenced with immunoSEQ multiplex PCR; TCRdb's copy has only in-frame clones and lacks some. This table holds 120,000 or so clones, over 75% found once. The sequenced sample consisted of PBMCs. These receptors were taken from a young woman in good health and CMV-seronegative.

The J gene is TRBJ2-3, the V gene TRBV5-1; 10 bases are shared with TRBD2. The V gene's germline CDR1 is SGHRS and CDR2 YFSETQ. V lost 2 bases, J lost 2 bases, and 2 bases stayed unmatched. This CDR3 spans 15 amino acids. CDR3 nucleotide sequence: TGCGCCAGCAGCTTAACTAGCGGGGTCACAGATACGCAGTATTTT. Translation: CASSLTSGVTDTQYF.

The rearrangement joins TRBV7-2 to TRBJ2-3; a weak D match, TRBD2 (5 bases). Germline CDR1 is SGHTA and CDR2 is FQGNSA. V dropped 1 base and J dropped 7 bases, with 15 bases sitting between them. The CDR3 consists of 15 residues. The CDR3 protein is CASSLDLRASNTQYF. CDR3 coding DNA: TGTGCCAGCAGCTTAGATCTGCGGGCCTCCAATACGCAGTATTTT.

This clone was found a few times. V is TRBV5-1 and J is TRBJ1-2, with 12 bases matching TRBD1. The CDR3 extends over 15 amino acids. J was trimmed by 8 bases and V by 5 bases; bases with no gene match: 10. From germline, CDR1 is SGHRS and CDR2 YFSETQ. The CDR3 is CASSLQGQGAGGYTF. DNA of the CDR3: TGCGCCAGCAGTCTGCAGGGACAGGGGGCAGGAGGCTACACCTTC.

J is TRBJ2-3 and V is TRBV18; 16 nucleotides match TRBD2. The germline gives CDR1 KGHSH, CDR2 LQKENI. After removal of 6 bases from V and 5 bases from J, the junction contained 17 bases not matched to a gene. CDR3 length equals 20 residues. The CDR3 DNA sequence: TGTGCCAGCTCGCCGTCGGGACTAGCGGGGGGGCCCCAGGAGAGAGATACGCAGTATTTT. This sequence encodes CASSPSGLAGGPQERDTQYF.

This CDR3 is CASSIHVAGGGYEQYF. For the CDR3, the DNA is TGTGCCAGCAGCATACATGTGGCAGGCGGGGGGTACGAGCAGTACTTC. The chain combines TRBV11-2 with TRBJ2-7; 8 bases are a match to TRBD2. Germline V gene lookup returns CDR1 SGHAT and CDR2 FQNNGV. Germline trimming cut 5 bases from V and 4 bases from J; bases unmatched to any gene: 13. CDR3 length equals 16 residues.

This clone was detected once. This chain joins TRBV7-9 and TRBJ1-3; D is unclear. The germline gives CDR1 SEHNR, CDR2 FQNEAQ (reference sequence). The CDR3 is 16 amino acids. V was clipped by 4 bases and J by 0 bases, with 13 bases between them. The CDR3 loop is CASSSFLTSSGNTIYF. Here the CDR3 DNA reads TGTGCCAGCAGCTCCTTCCTGACAAGCTCTGGAAACACCATATATTTT.

This clone was detected only once. This chain connects TRBV7-2 to TRBJ2-5; D may be TRBD2 (6 bases). Germline V lookup: CDR1 SGHTA, CDR2 FQGNSA. V was pared by 7 bases and J by 1 base, with 13 bases between. CDR3 length equals 14 residues. The CDR3: CASTTGVIQETQYF. The CDR3 DNA reads TGTGCCAGCACCACGGGGGTAATCCAAGAGACCCAGTACTTC.

The genes are TRBV11-2 and TRBJ1-1, with 10 bases fitting TRBD1. The CDR3 sequence is 11 residues long. After removal of 8 bases from V and 9 bases from J, the junction contained 3 bases not matched to a gene. The V gene's germline CDR1 is SGHAT and CDR2 FQNNGV. The CDR3 coding sequence is TGTGCCAGCGGACAGGGGGGGAAAGCTTTCTTT. Residues: CASGQGGKAFF.

The chain joins TRBV5-1 to TRBJ1-3; 9 nucleotides agree with TRBD1. Germline V gives CDR1 SGHRS, CDR2 YFSETQ. V dropped 3 bases and J dropped 0; count of bases not matched to a gene: 4. The CDR3 has 16 amino acids. The CDR3 sequence: CASSSGTGSSGNTIYF. CDR3 DNA sequence: TGCGCCAGCAGCTCAGGGACAGGGAGCTCTGGAAACACCATATATTTT.

J is TRBJ1-2 and V is TRBV6-5, with TRBD1 as a possible D gene (5 bases). V lost 0 bases, J lost 4 bases, and 9 bases lay in between. This CDR3 region has 14 residues. Germline CDR1 is MNHEY and CDR2 is SVGAGI. The CDR3 DNA reads TGTGCCAGCAGTTACTCGGCAGGGCCCTATGGCTACACCTTC. It encodes CASSYSAGPYGYTF.

The rearrangement links TRBV5-1 to TRBJ1-2; 11 bases map to TRBD1. Germline CDR1 SGHRS, CDR2 YFSETQ. Unmatched junction bases numbered 11, after V lost 0 bases and J lost 4 bases. This CDR3 contains 18 residues. CDR3 bases: TGCGCCAGCAGCTTGGCCGGGACAGGGGGATACCAGGGCTATGGCTACACCTTC. Protein sequence: CASSLAGTGGYQGYGYTF.

V gene TRBV7-8 combines with J gene TRBJ2-1, with 7 nucleotides matching TRBD2. Germline loops: CDR1 SGHVS, CDR2 FQNEAQ. The ends lost 4 bases at V and 7 bases at J; junction bases unmatched: 10. This CDR3 region has 15 residues. CDR3 loop: CASSSWTRIANEQFF. CDR3 nucleotides: TGTGCCAGCAGCTCCTGGACTAGAATAGCAAATGAGCAGTTCTTC. Filled out from reference TRBV7-8 and TRBJ2-1, the complete variable domain reads GAGVSQSPRYKVAKRGQDVALRCDPISGHVSLFWYQQALGQGPEFLTYFQNEAQLDKSGLPSDRFFAERPEGSVSTLKIQRTQQEDSAVYLCASSSWTRIANEQFFGPGTRLTVL.

This chain links TRBV2 with TRBJ2-7; maybe TRBD1 (6 bases). CDR1 is SNHLY and CDR2 is FYNNEI in the germline V gene. The CDR3 has 16 amino acids. Between the trimmed V and J ends, which lost 4 bases and 0 bases, there was a span of 16 bases. The CDR3 DNA reads TGTGCCAGCAGTGTCCAGGGGACGGTGAGCTCCTACGAGCAGTACTTC. This codes for CASSVQGTVSSYEQYF.

V and J are TRBV19 and TRBJ1-3; D possibly corresponds to TRBD1 (5 bases). The CDR3 sequence is 16 residues long. Germline assignment: CDR1 LNHDA and CDR2 SQIVND (reference sequence). Trimming took 5 bases from V and 4 from J, leaving 18 bases between them. CDR3 nucleotides: TGTGCCAGTAGTGGCCAAAGGGGTTTAGGGGGAAACACCATATATTTT. This gives the protein CASSGQRGLGGNTIYF. The entire variable domain, with the rest obtained from reference TRBV19 and TRBJ1-3, is as follows: DGGITQSPKYLFRKEGQNVTLSCEQNLNHDAMYWYRQDPGQGLRLIYYSQIVNDFQKGDIAEGYSVSREKKESFPLTVTSAQKNPTAFYLCASSGQRGLGGNTIYFGEGSWLTVV.

The rearrangement joins TRBV7-9 to TRBJ1-2; D perhaps matches TRBD1 (5 bases). From germline, CDR1 is SEHNR and CDR2 FQNEAQ (reference sequence). This CDR3 contains 11 residues. The ends were cut back, 10 bases at V and 3 bases at J, with 9 bases in the middle. CDR3 sequence: CATDSYYGYTF. Here the CDR3 DNA reads TGTGCCACCGACAGTTACTATGGCTACACCTTC.

The chain employs TRBV27 and TRBJ2-7; weak D call: TRBD1 (6 bases). The CDR3 is 14 residues long. Trimming left V 8 bases short and J 2 bases short, with 16 bases between. Germline V gives CDR1 MNHEY, CDR2 SMNVEV (reference sequence). Written as DNA, the CDR3 is TGTGCCAGCGGCCCCCGGGACACGGCCTACGAGCAGTACTTC. Its protein product is CASGPRDTAYEQYF.

The chain is built from TRBV29-1 and TRBJ1-1, with no clear D. The CDR3 is made up of 8 amino acids. V was trimmed by 8 bases and J by 11 bases, leaving 9 bases between them. The germline V gene has CDR1 SQVTM and CDR2 ANQGSEA. The CDR3 DNA follows: TGCAGCTTGAGTCGGGCTTTCTTT. Its protein is CSLSRAFF.

This clone has a handful of counts. This chain uses TRBV5-5 with TRBJ2-7; D possibly corresponds to TRBD1 (6 bases). V was cut by 4 bases and J by 0 bases, with 11 bases left in between. Germline-derived CDR1 and CDR2 are SGHKS and YYEKEE (reference sequence). The CDR3 length is 14 residues. Written as DNA, the CDR3 is TGTGCCAGCAGCCTGGACAGCCGCTCCTACGAGCAGTACTTC. Amino acids: CASSLDSRSYEQYF.

The chain uses TRBV27 and TRBJ1-5, with 8 positions matching TRBD1. Trimming at V came to 4 bases and at J to 4 bases, leaving 9 bases not matched to a gene. Germline-derived CDR1 and CDR2 are MNHEY and SMNVEV (reference sequence). This CDR3 has 16 residues. CDR3 bases: TGTGCCAGCAGTTCACAAAGACAGGGGTTAAATCAGCCCCAGCATTTT. Translation: CASSSQRQGLNQPQHF.

This clone occurred once. This sequence joins TRBV19 and TRBJ1-1; a possible D gene is TRBD1 (6 bases). The ends were cut back, 3 bases at V and 5 bases at J, with 13 bases in the middle. Per the germline V gene, CDR1 is LNHDA and CDR2 is SQIVND (reference sequence). The CDR3 length is 14 residues. The CDR3 spells CASSMGGQGTEAFF. In DNA, the CDR3 is TGTGCCAGTAGTATGGGGGGGCAAGGAACTGAAGCTTTCTTT.

The CDR3, as DNA: TGTGCCAGTAGTCCGCGACCGGGAGAGCAGTACTTC. It translates to CASSPRPGEQYF. V and J are TRBV19 and TRBJ2-7, with TRBD2 as a possible D gene (5 bases). V lost 5 bases to trimming and J lost 7 bases, with 12 bases between them. Germline CDR1 is LNHDA and CDR2 is SQIVND (reference sequence). The CDR3 length is 12 residues. The whole variable domain, remainder taken from reference TRBV19 and TRBJ2-7, is DGGITQSPKYLFRKEGQNVTLSCEQNLNHDAMYWYRQDPGQGLRLIYYSQIVNDFQKGDIAEGYSVSREKKESFPLTVTSAQKNPTAFYLCASSPRPGEQYFGPGTRLTVT.

The V gene is TRBV6-1, the J gene TRBJ1-4, with no clear D. The length of the CDR3 is 14 residues. With 6 bases removed from V and 2 bases from J, the gap between germline ends came to 10 bases. Per germline, CDR1 MNHNS and CDR2 SASEGT. This CDR3 is CASSRGFTNEKLFF. The DNA of the CDR3 is TGTGCCAGCAGCCGAGGGTTCACTAATGAAAAACTGTTTTTT.

The chain is built from TRBV5-4 and TRBJ2-1, with D unclear. This CDR3 has 13 amino acids. The V gene's germline CDR1 is SGHNT and CDR2 YYREEE (reference sequence). The V and J ends lost 5 bases and 5 bases respectively, with 11 bases between them. The CDR3: CASSPPVNNEQFF. The CDR3 DNA sequence: TGTGCCAGCAGTCCCCCGGTTAACAATGAGCAGTTCTTC.

The rearrangement joins TRBV27 to TRBJ2-2; 7 bases line up with TRBD1. The trim removed 3 bases at V and 4 bases at J, leaving 8 bases unmatched. The CDR3 has 16 residues. The germline gives CDR1 MNHEY, CDR2 SMNVEV (reference sequence). The CDR3 DNA sequence: TGTGCCAGCAGTTTGACAGGGACCGGGACCACCGGGGAGCTGTTTTTT. Its protein product is CASSLTGTGTTGELFF.

J is TRBJ2-3 and V is TRBV29-1; 11 bases align to TRBD1. The CDR3 contains 14 residues. J lost 3 bases, V lost 7 bases, and 6 bases had no gene match. Per the germline V gene, CDR1 is SQVTM and CDR2 is ANQGSEA. CDR3: CSGARDRGTDTQYF. The CDR3 bases are TGCAGCGGTGCCCGGGACAGGGGGACAGATACGCAGTATTTT.

The chain couples TRBV7-2 to TRBJ2-7; possibly TRBD2 for D (5 bases). Germline CDR1 and CDR2: SGHTA and FQGNSA. Trimming left V 1 base short and J 4 bases short, with 8 bases between. This CDR3 has 13 residues. CDR3 in DNA: TGTGCCAGCAGCTTAGGGTCGGGGTACGAGCAGTACTTC. Translated, it gives CASSLGSGYEQYF.